This section outlines one T cell receptor beta chain sequence together with its context. No antigen is known for it. The CDR3 has 21 residues. Trimming cost V 0 bases and J 1 base; bases outside gene matches: 20. The germline CDR1 and CDR2 sequences are GTSNPN and SVGIG (reference sequence). This sample stems from a study of cytotoxic CD8 clonotypes in ibrutinib-treated CLL. Profiling relied on immunoSEQ multiplex PCR, and the TCRdb table lists in-frame clones only, not all of them. This table holds 130,000 to 150,000 clones, roughly three quarters found once. Study outcomes and limitations: Elevated clonality accompanied ibrutinib response, with a return toward baseline values at progression.

V gene TRBV30 combines with J gene TRBJ2-7; 11 bases align to TRBD2. Source: PBMCs, taken after 12 months of ibrutinib treatment. This sequence was found in a human donor with chronic lymphocytic leukemia. As DNA, the CDR3 is TGTGCCTGGAGTGTCCTCCTCCCGTTACCGGGACTAGCGGTTCGGTCCTACGAGCAGTACTTC. This encodes CAWSVLLPLPGLAVRSYEQYF.